The 20 T cell receptor beta chains presented below share a single source sample, sequenced in a study of T cells in localized non-small cell lung cancer. Method: immunoSEQ multiplex PCR; TCRdb's copy keeps in-frame clones and lacks some. The data hold 40,000 or so clones, with about four fifths observed a single time. Material: peripheral blood mononuclear cells, obtained before any cancer treatment. The receptor source for this set is a male donor aged 60 or over with stage II lung adenocarcinoma.

The chain combines TRBV27 with TRBJ1-5; D possibly corresponds to TRBD1 (6 bases). With 6 bases removed from V and 0 bases from J, the gap between germline ends came to 12 bases. There are 15 residues in the CDR3. Germline assignment: CDR1 MNHEY and CDR2 SMNVEV (reference sequence). CDR3 nucleotide sequence: TGTGCCAGCAGCCGTGACAGGATTAGCAATCAGCCCCAGCATTTT. Protein: CASSRDRISNQPQHF.

J is TRBJ2-7 and V is TRBV28; 7 bases are shared with TRBD1. J was trimmed by 7 bases and V by 2 bases; bases with no gene match: 11. The CDR3 runs 15 residues. Germline CDR1 is MDHEN and CDR2 is SYDVKM. The CDR3 DNA is TGTGCCAGCAGTTTAGCCGGGACAGATGCTAAGGAGCAGTACTTC. This gives the protein CASSLAGTDAKEQYF. The full variable domain, completed using reference TRBV28 and TRBJ2-7, is DVKVTQSSRYLVKRTGEKVFLECVQDMDHENMFWYRQDPGLGLRLIYFSYDVKMKEKGDIPEGYSVSREKKERFSLILESASTNQTSMYLCASSLAGTDAKEQYFGPGTRLTVT.

This chain uses TRBV7-6 with TRBJ2-3, with TRBD2 matching over 9 bases. Trimming took 1 base from V and 5 from J; bases not matched to a gene: 4. CDR1 and CDR2 (germline): SGHVS, FNYEAQ. The length of the CDR3 is 15 residues. The CDR3 protein is CASSLEREDKDTQYF. The CDR3 DNA reads as TGTGCCAGCAGCTTAGAGCGGGAGGACAAAGATACGCAGTATTTT.

The chain carries TRBV30 and TRBJ1-2; unclear D gene. Germline V gene data show CDR1 as GTSNPN and CDR2 as SVGIG (reference sequence). The CDR3 is 12 residues long. The V and J ends lost 5 bases and 0 bases respectively, with 7 bases between them. CDR3 sequence (DNA): TGTGCCTGGGATAAATCTAACTATGGCTACACCTTC. It specifies CAWDKSNYGYTF.

This chain connects TRBV7-2 to TRBJ2-7; 7 bases map to TRBD1. This CDR3 comprises 15 residues. Germline-derived CDR1 and CDR2 are SGHTA and FQGNSA. V lost 1 base to trimming and J lost 3 bases; unmatched junction nucleotides: 6. CDR3 sequence reads: CASSLGGQTYYEQYF. The CDR3 DNA is TGTGCCAGCAGCTTAGGGGGACAGACGTACTACGAGCAGTACTTC.

Comment on this clone: An end of the junction differs from the germline gene, which may be a read error. CDR3 in amino acids: CASSIDGQGPILLPKLF. The CDR3, as DNA: TGTGCCAGTAGTATAGATGGGCAAGGCCCCATCTTACTGCCAAAACTCTTC. The V call is TRBV19, the J call TRBJ1-2; D is undetermined. Germline V lookup: CDR1 LNHDA, CDR2 SQIVND (reference sequence). This CDR3 has 17 amino acids.

CDR3 DNA: TGTGCCAGCAGTTCCCAGCCGAACACTGAAGCTTTCTTT. It is translated as CASSSQPNTEAFF. This chain uses TRBV2 with TRBJ1-1; D is unclear. This CDR3 has 13 residues. Looked up from germline, CDR1 is SNHLY and CDR2 is FYNNEI. With 5 bases removed from V and 1 base from J, the gap between germline ends came to 8 bases.

As to this clone: The DNA is omitted, as the CDR3 cannot be located on it reliably, and the CDR3 follows TCRdb's listing. The gene calls are TRBV7-2 and TRBJ2-5; the table's D call TRBD1 went unverified against the DNA. With termini counted, the CDR3 has 18 amino acids. Germline lookup yields CDR1 SGHTA and CDR2 FQGNSA. CDR3 sequence reads: CASSLSFGPGGGQETQYF.

V is TRBV14 and J is TRBJ2-7; D gene uncertain. This CDR3 is 11 amino acids long. V was shortened by 5 bases and J by 2 bases, with 4 bases between the two germline ends. CDR1 and CDR2 (germline): SGHDN, FVKESK. CDR3 sequence: CASSAAYEQYF. The CDR3 DNA reads TGTGCCAGCAGCGCGGCCTACGAGCAGTACTTC.

The rearrangement links TRBV27 to TRBJ1-1; D is unresolved. In germline, CDR1 is MNHEY, CDR2 SMNVEV (reference sequence). This CDR3 is built from 16 residues. Trimming removed 1 base at V and 0 bases at J, with 12 bases between. The chain's CDR3 is CASSLYEQPMNTEAFF. The CDR3 DNA reads TGTGCCAGCAGTTTATATGAGCAGCCCATGAACACTGAAGCTTTCTTT.

J is TRBJ2-7 and V is TRBV19; D gene ambiguous. The germline CDR1 and CDR2 sequences are LNHDA and SQIVND (reference sequence). V was clipped by 2 bases and J by 4 bases, with 9 bases between them. This CDR3 is built from 13 residues. CDR3 nucleotide sequence: TGTGCCAGTAGTATATTTTTGGGGTACGAGCAGTACTTC. Encoded protein: CASSIFLGYEQYF. Together with reference TRBV19 and TRBJ2-7, the CDR3 gives the full variable domain: DGGITQSPKYLFRKEGQNVTLSCEQNLNHDAMYWYRQDPGQGLRLIYYSQIVNDFQKGDIAEGYSVSREKKESFPLTVTSAQKNPTAFYLCASSIFLGYEQYFGPGTRLTVT.

This clone was detected once. The V gene is TRBV2, the J gene TRBJ1-1; 8 bases match TRBD1. The V segment lost 6 bases and the J segment 3 bases; nucleotides outside the gene matches: 3. CDR3 length: 13 residues. Germline V gene sequence: CDR1 SNHLY, CDR2 FYNNEI. CDR3: CASRGQAYTEAFF. The DNA for the CDR3 is TGTGCCAGCAGGGGACAGGCCTACACTGAAGCTTTCTTT.

The chain is built from TRBV11-1 and TRBJ2-1; TRBD2 agrees at 8 bases. Germline CDR1 is SGHAT and CDR2 is FQDESV (reference sequence). The CDR3 spans 15 residues. Trimming removed 4 bases from V and 5 bases from J; junction bases left unmatched: 7. The CDR3 nucleotides are TGTGCCAGCAGCTCGGGACTAGTCGAGGACAATGAGCAGTTCTTC. The encoded protein is CASSSGLVEDNEQFF.

Concerning this clone: Additional DNA sequences in this sample encode the identical CDR3. The chain couples TRBV5-6 to TRBJ1-1; D remains unclear. V gave up 0 bases and J gave up 1 base, with 4 bases separating them. The CDR3 contains 13 residues. Germline assignment: CDR1 SGHDT and CDR2 YYEEEE. The CDR3 sequence is CASSLAGNTEAFF. DNA of the CDR3: TGTGCCAGCAGCTTGGCGGGGAACACTGAAGCTTTCTTT.

This chain joins TRBV7-9 and TRBJ2-2, with TRBD1 matching over 9 bases. The J segment lost 7 bases and the V segment lost 1 base, leaving 7 bases of the junction unmatched. From germline, CDR1 is SEHNR and CDR2 FQNEAQ (reference sequence). CDR3 length equals 16 residues. The CDR3 coding sequence is TGTGCCAGCAGCTTAGGAGGGACAGGGTCTAACGGGGAGCTGTTTTTT. Translated: CASSLGGTGSNGELFF.

The rearrangement links TRBV9 to TRBJ2-7, with TRBD2 matching 8 bases. This CDR3 has 14 amino acids. Germline CDR1 is SGDLS and CDR2 is YYNGEE. With V trimmed by 0 bases and J by 9 bases, 8 bases remained unmatched. The CDR3 nucleotides are TGTGCCAGCAGCGTAGACAACGGGAGGGCCGGGCAGTACTTC. Its protein product is CASSVDNGRAGQYF.

The chain links TRBV18 to TRBJ2-5; D might be TRBD2 (6 bases). Germline V CDR1 and CDR2: KGHSH, LQKENI. V lost 7 bases, J lost 5 bases, and 14 bases lay in between. CDR3 length: 13 residues. The CDR3 spells CASCHGRDETQYF. CDR3 in DNA: TGTGCCAGCTGCCACGGGAGAGACGAGACCCAGTACTTC.

The chain couples TRBV18 to TRBJ2-6; D is undetermined. Deletions cut 3 bases from V and 2 bases from J, with 5 bases between. This CDR3 has 14 amino acids. In germline, CDR1 is KGHSH, CDR2 LQKENI. CDR3 sequence: CASSPTTGANVLTF. CDR3 bases: TGTGCCAGCTCACCCACGACTGGGGCCAACGTCCTGACTTTC.

V gene TRBV9 combines with J gene TRBJ1-3; no clear D gene. Germline V CDR1 and CDR2: SGDLS, YYNGEE. The CDR3 consists of 14 residues. The V end lost 0 bases, the J end lost 1 base, and 5 bases lay between the germline ends. CDR3 region: CASSVGSSGNTIYF. The CDR3 region has the DNA TGTGCCAGCAGCGTAGGCAGTTCTGGAAACACCATATATTTT. The entire variable domain, with the rest obtained from reference TRBV9 and TRBJ1-3, is as follows: DSGVTQTPKHLITATGQRVTLRCSPRSGDLSVYWYQQSLDQGLQFLIQYYNGEERAKGNILERFSAQQFPDLHSELNLSSLELGDSALYFCASSVGSSGNTIYFGEGSWLTVV.

This clone was detected a few times. The gene calls are TRBV5-4 and TRBJ2-1, with 12 bases matching TRBD2. Germline CDR1 reads SGHNT; CDR2 reads YYREEE (reference sequence). The CDR3 contains 17 residues. Trimming at V came to 4 bases and at J to 2 bases, leaving 7 bases not matched to a gene. CDR3 DNA sequence: TGTGCCAGCAGCGTACTAGGACTAGCGGGAACCTACAATGAGCAGTTCTTC. Protein: CASSVLGLAGTYNEQFF.